The table lists the clone carrying this TCR beta chain with many counts. Its antigen is undetermined. TCRdb recomputed calls from the reads with MiXCR, one row per CDR3 protein. The sample comprises 150,000 or so distinct CDR3 sequences, roughly 6% of which are singletons, and under 20% rests with the top ten. This entry belongs to a study of T cell repertoires in cytomegalovirus infection. Study overall: Indicated by public TCR beta signatures were CMV infection and matching HLA type.

Germline V gene sequence: CDR1 DFQATT, CDR2 SNEGSKA (reference sequence). The CDR3 contains 14 residues. V lost 6 bases, J lost 6 bases, and 12 bases stayed unmatched. General study findings and limits: The ex vivo response showed dominance by HLA-C-restricted CMV-specific TCR beta clonotypes.

The TCR originated in a human donor in good health (CMV status not recorded). Some clones in this sample may be carry-over from other donors' samples. This sequence joins TRBV20-1 and TRBJ2-3; 7 positions agree with TRBD1. Specimen: PBMCs. The chain's CDR3 is CSAPRQGASDTQYF. CDR3 nucleotides: TGCAGTGCCCCCCGACAGGGCGCGTCGGATACGCAGTATTTT.